This is a list of T cell receptor beta chains from one sample in a study of CD8 T cells in ankylosing spondylitis. One entry per CDR3 protein, called by TCRdb with MiXCR from the 5' RACE reads. The table has fewer than 250,000 distinct CDR3 sequences, roughly a tenth seen once; the top ten hold 20% to 25%. The sequenced material came from blood, either unsorted or a sorted T cell fraction (not recorded which). The receptors stem from a male donor with ankylosing spondylitis or in good health (not recorded which). CDR3s leave out the opening cysteine and the closing phenylalanine or tryptophan. A D gene is named only where the DNA matches it firmly.

J gene,V gene,D gene,CDR3 protein
TRBJ2-5,TRBV3-1,.,ASSRSAAGTETQY
TRBJ2-1,TRBV9,TRBD2,ASSVTQRGDYNEQF
TRBJ2-3,TRBV7-2,TRBD2,ASSVTSGGTDTQY
TRBJ2-1,TRBV28,TRBD2,ASSLGTSPTLHYNEQF
TRBJ2-1,TRBV20-1,TRBD2,SAAEGIGGANEQF
TRBJ2-5,TRBV20-1,TRBD2,SAIPNLMATSGVKETQY
TRBJ2-5,TRBV5-1,.,ASSSDYQETQY
TRBJ2-1,TRBV7-9,.,ASSLGSEQF
TRBJ2-5,TRBV28,TRBD1,ASSRDRGEETQY
TRBJ1-5,TRBV18,.,ASSPPNQGLNQPQH